These 10 T cell receptor beta chains originate from one sample sequenced in a study of beta chain features in type 1 diabetes. Since all of the isolated RNA was reverse transcribed, expressed TCRB transcripts were what got sequenced. Assay used: immunoSEQ multiplex PCR; TCRdb lists only in-frame clones, some missing. There are hundreds of thousands of clones in the sample; approximately 31% occur only once, and about 0.065% lies in the top ten. Material: naive CD4+ T cells from blood. These receptors originate from a man aged 18 to 30 in good health.

CDR3 nucleotides: TGTGCCAGCAGTGCCCCCAAAGGGGGCTGGGAGACCCAGTACTTC. It encodes CASSAPKGGWETQYF. V is TRBV25-1 and J is TRBJ2-5; 7 nucleotides agree with TRBD1. Per germline, CDR1 MGHDK and CDR2 SYGVNS. This CDR3 has 15 residues. J lost 5 bases, V lost 4 bases, and 10 bases had no gene match.

This clone was found a few times. This chain joins TRBV5-6 and TRBJ2-7; D possibly corresponds to TRBD2 (6 bases). Germline CDR1 and CDR2: SGHDT and YYEEEE. The CDR3 covers 15 residues. The V end was cut by 4 bases, the J end by 0 bases, with 14 bases between. As DNA, the CDR3 is TGTGCCAGCAGCGCGGGACGCAGGAGCTCCTACGAGCAGTACTTC. Amino acids: CASSAGRRSSYEQYF.

In this sample, this clone turned up a few times. The chain joins TRBV5-4 to TRBJ2-5; 10 positions agree with TRBD2. From germline, CDR1 is SGHNT and CDR2 YYREEE (reference sequence). This CDR3 spans 16 amino acids. Trimming took 0 bases from V and 5 from J; bases not matched to a gene: 7. Here the CDR3 reads CASSLDLAGVGETQYF. The CDR3 DNA reads TGTGCCAGCAGCTTGGACCTAGCGGGAGTTGGCGAGACCCAGTACTTC.

The J gene is TRBJ1-1, the V gene TRBV25-1, with unresolved D. The CDR3 spans 10 residues. Germline CDR1 MGHDK, CDR2 SYGVNS. The V end lost 4 bases, the J end lost 6 bases, and 3 bases lay between the germline ends. The CDR3 loop reads CASSGAEAFF. The CDR3 nucleotides read TGTGCCAGCAGTGGGGCTGAAGCTTTCTTT.

V gene TRBV18 combines with J gene TRBJ2-3; weak D call: TRBD1 (6 bases). The CDR3 totals 16 residues. Trimming left V 3 bases short and J 0 bases short, with 13 bases between. Germline CDR1 and CDR2: KGHSH and LQKENI. The CDR3 region has the DNA TGTGCCAGCTCACCGGGGACACCTACTAGCACAGATACGCAGTATTTT. Translated: CASSPGTPTSTDTQYF. Using reference TRBV18 and TRBJ2-3 for the parts outside the CDR3, the full variable domain is NAGVMQNPRHLVRRRGQEARLRCSPMKGHSHVYWYRQLPEEGLKFMVYLQKENIIDESGMPKERFSAEFPKEGPSILRIQQVVRGDSAAYFCASSPGTPTSTDTQYFGPGTRLTVL.

The genes are TRBV29-1 and TRBJ1-1; D gene uncertain. The CDR3 spans 13 residues. Germline CDR1 reads SQVTM; CDR2 reads ANQGSEA. V shed 0 bases and J shed 0 bases, with 5 bases lying between them. The CDR3 reads CSVEDRVNTEAFF. Written as DNA, the CDR3 is TGCAGCGTTGAAGATCGAGTGAACACTGAAGCTTTCTTT.

There are a few counts of this clone. This sequence joins TRBV15 and TRBJ2-1, with a weak D call TRBD2 (5 bases). V was cut by 1 base and J by 4 bases, with 11 bases left in between. Germline V gene sequence: CDR1 LNHNV, CDR2 YYDKDF (reference sequence). The CDR3 is 15 amino acids. CDR3 nucleotide sequence: TGTGCCACCAGCAGAGTAAGGGAGCCTTACAATGAGCAGTTCTTC. It is translated as CATSRVREPYNEQFF.

This clone was counted only a few times. The chain employs TRBV29-1 and TRBJ2-5; TRBD2 agrees at 7 bases. Looked up from germline, CDR1 is SQVTM and CDR2 is ANQGSEA. Losses at the gene ends were 7 bases for V and 5 bases for J; bases not matched to a gene: 7. The CDR3 is 12 amino acids. The CDR3 DNA is TGCAGCGGCGTGGGGGGGGAGGAGACCCAGTACTTC. It translates to CSGVGGEETQYF.

This clone was detected only a few times. The chain links TRBV7-9 to TRBJ2-6, with 9 bases aligning to TRBD1. V lost 5 bases, J lost 4 bases, and 12 bases stayed unmatched. The CDR3 has 18 amino acids. Germline values: CDR1 SEHNR, CDR2 FQNEAQ (reference sequence). The CDR3 loop reads CASSILSGTGNGANVLTF. The CDR3 nucleotides are TGTGCCAGCAGCATCCTCTCCGGGACAGGGAACGGGGCCAACGTCCTGACTTTC.

V gene TRBV14 combines with J gene TRBJ1-1; TRBD1 is a possible D gene (5 bases). Trimming took 4 bases from V and 4 from J, leaving 10 bases between them. Per germline, CDR1 SGHDN and CDR2 FVKESK. This CDR3 is built from 13 residues. The chain's CDR3 is CASSPRVGTEAFF. The CDR3, as DNA: TGTGCCAGCAGCCCCAGGGTTGGCACTGAAGCTTTCTTT.